Following are 19 T cell receptor beta chains from one sample sequenced in a study of blood T cell repertoires in COVID-19. TCRdb's table, derived via immunoSEQ multiplex PCR, lists solely in-frame clones and lacks some. The table includes about 300,000 clones, 88% detected once. The sequenced material came from peripheral blood. The source of these receptors is a man aged 18 to 29 with active or convalescent COVID-19.

V gene TRBV18 combines with J gene TRBJ1-2, with D possibly matching TRBD1 (5 bases). The length of the CDR3 is 15 residues. V was pared by 0 bases and J by 6 bases, with 14 bases between. The germline gives CDR1 KGHSH, CDR2 LQKENI. This CDR3 reads CASSPPGRTSDGYTF. For the CDR3, the DNA is TGTGCCAGCTCACCACCAGGCAGGACAAGCGATGGCTACACCTTC.

There are a few counts of this clone. The J gene is TRBJ2-7, the V gene TRBV12-3 or TRBV12-4; tentatively, D is TRBD1 (5 bases). V was clipped by 7 bases and J by 4 bases, with 14 bases between them. The CDR3 runs to 13 residues. CDR3 in DNA: TGTGCCAGCACTCTAGACAGACTTTACGAGCAGTACTTC. It encodes CASTLDRLYEQYF.

The CDR3 bases are TGTGCCAGCAGCTTCGGGCTCCAGGGTGACGAGCAGTACTTC. This codes for CASSFGLQGDEQYF. The chain combines TRBV5-8 with TRBJ2-7; weak D call: TRBD1 (5 bases). The CDR3 has 14 amino acids. Trimming pared 2 bases from V and 5 bases from J, leaving 14 bases between. Per the germline V gene, CDR1 is SGHTS and CDR2 is YDEGEE.

The chain has TRBV3-1 (or the pseudogene TRBV3-2) and TRBJ1-4; a possible D gene is TRBD1 (6 bases). The V and J ends lost 0 bases and 6 bases respectively, with 11 bases between them. The CDR3 has 15 residues. Germline CDR1 and CDR2: LGHDT and YNNKEL (reference sequence). CDR3 region: CASSQDSGTHEKLFF. CDR3 nucleotides: TGTGCCAGCAGCCAAGATTCAGGGACACATGAAAAACTGTTTTTT.

V is TRBV9 and J is TRBJ2-1, with 7 bases lining up with TRBD1. Germline V CDR1 and CDR2: SGDLS, YYNGEE. The CDR3 is made up of 15 amino acids. The V segment lost 3 bases and the J segment 8 bases; nucleotides outside the gene matches: 11. CDR3 region: CASSGRDSMYHEQFF. The CDR3 bases are TGTGCCAGCAGCGGCCGGGACAGTATGTACCATGAGCAGTTCTTC.

The genes are TRBV5-4 and TRBJ1-6; weak D call: TRBD1 (5 bases). Looked up from germline, CDR1 is SGHNT and CDR2 is YYREEE (reference sequence). V lost 0 bases and J lost 9, with 10 bases in between. The CDR3 is 14 amino acids. The CDR3 loop reads CASSLDRQFSPLHF. CDR3 bases: TGTGCCAGCAGCTTGGACAGGCAATTTTCACCCCTCCACTTT.

The rearrangement joins TRBV12-3 or TRBV12-4 to TRBJ2-5; possible D gene TRBD2, 7 bases. This CDR3 region has 12 residues. V lost 6 bases and J 5 bases, leaving 10 bases between the germline ends. DNA for the CDR3: TGTGCCAGCAGCGGGGGGCTTGAGACCCAGTACTTC. Encoded protein: CASSGGLETQYF.

This clone occurred once. This chain joins TRBV5-4 and TRBJ2-7; D possibly corresponds to TRBD1 (6 bases). The CDR3 loop spans 14 amino acids. The ends were cut back, 4 bases at V and 7 bases at J, with 18 bases in the middle. Germline V CDR1 and CDR2: SGHNT, YYREEE (reference sequence). CDR3 region: CASSPQGPPREQYF. The DNA of the CDR3 is TGTGCCAGCAGCCCACAGGGTCCCCCGCGGGAGCAGTACTTC. Full variable domain (missing parts from reference TRBV5-4 and TRBJ2-7): ETGVTQSPTHLIKTRGQQVTLRCSSQSGHNTVSWYQQALGQGPQFIFQYYREEENGRGNFPPRFSGLQFPNYSSELNVNALELDDSALYLCASSPQGPPREQYFGPGTRLTVT.

J is TRBJ1-4 and V is TRBV9; 9 bases align to TRBD1. The J segment lost 6 bases and the V segment lost 4 bases, leaving 4 bases of the junction unmatched. The CDR3 has 14 amino acids. Germline V gene sequence: CDR1 SGDLS, CDR2 YYNGEE. The CDR3 protein is CASSLGTGHEKLFF. CDR3 DNA sequence: TGTGCCAGCAGCCTCGGGACAGGGCATGAAAAACTGTTTTTT.

The J gene is TRBJ1-5, the V gene TRBV5-1; D gene unclear. Germline V gene data show CDR1 as SGHRS and CDR2 as YFSETQ. The CDR3 runs to 16 residues. V lost 0 bases and J 0 bases, leaving 10 bases between the germline ends. The CDR3 sequence: CASSLGASGSNQPQHF. CDR3 nucleotide sequence: TGCGCCAGCAGCTTGGGGGCTTCAGGTAGCAATCAGCCCCAGCATTTT.

The chain joins TRBV6-5 to TRBJ2-7; D is perhaps TRBD1 (5 bases). The CDR3 has 14 residues. V shed 6 bases and J shed 0 bases, with 12 bases lying between them. Germline V gene sequence: CDR1 MNHEY, CDR2 SVGAGI. CDR3 sequence: CASRLTESSYEQYF. DNA of the CDR3: TGTGCCAGCAGATTGACAGAAAGCTCCTACGAGCAGTACTTC.

The chain carries TRBV25-1 and TRBJ2-7, with D possibly matching TRBD2 (5 bases). The CDR3 is 12 residues long. Germline V CDR1 and CDR2: MGHDK, SYGVNS. V was clipped by 6 bases and J by 3 bases, with 9 bases between them. The CDR3, as DNA: TGTGCCAGCAGGGACGAGGGCTACGAGCAGTACTTC. It codes for CASRDEGYEQYF.

This clone was seen ten or more times. The chain recombines TRBV7-2 with TRBJ2-7; D is ambiguous. CDR1 is SGHTA, CDR2 FQGNSA, per germline. This CDR3 region has 16 residues. V was cut by 1 base and J by 1 base, with 14 bases left in between. The DNA of the CDR3 is TGTGCCAGCAGCTTAGTCGGCAGGCTTCAATCCTACGAGCAGTACTTC. Residues: CASSLVGRLQSYEQYF.

The chain links TRBV5-8 to TRBJ2-7, with D possibly matching TRBD1 (5 bases). Trimming removed 4 bases from V and 7 bases from J, with 15 bases in between. The CDR3 is 13 residues long. From germline, CDR1 is SGHTS and CDR2 YDEGEE. The CDR3 DNA reads TGTGCCAGCAGCGGGGCAGGGTTCTTGGAGCAGTACTTC. Translating it yields CASSGAGFLEQYF.

The rearrangement uses TRBV7-8 and TRBJ1-2; TRBD1 matches 9 bases. The CDR3 totals 17 residues. Germline V gene lookup returns CDR1 SGHVS and CDR2 FQNEAQ. V shed 5 bases and J 6 bases; nucleotides not matched to a gene: 16. CDR3 sequence reads: CASSIRSTRDRVNGYTF. The CDR3 nucleotides are TGTGCCAGCAGCATTAGAAGTACCCGGGACAGGGTAAATGGCTACACCTTC. Supplemented by reference TRBV7-8 and TRBJ1-2, the full variable domain reads GAGVSQSPRYKVAKRGQDVALRCDPISGHVSLFWYQQALGQGPEFLTYFQNEAQLDKSGLPSDRFFAERPEGSVSTLKIQRTQQEDSAVYLCASSIRSTRDRVNGYTFGSGTRLTVV.

The chain employs TRBV13 and TRBJ1-2, with a weak D call TRBD1 (6 bases). The CDR3 runs 14 residues. Germline lookup yields CDR1 PRHDT and CDR2 FYEKMQ (reference sequence). V was shortened by 5 bases and J by 4 bases, with 14 bases between the two germline ends. The CDR3 spells CASSQTGGGYGYTF. The DNA of the CDR3 is TGTGCCAGCAGCCAGACAGGTGGAGGCTATGGCTACACCTTC.

The rearrangement links TRBV7-9 to TRBJ1-5; D not resolved. Germline-derived CDR1 and CDR2 are SEHNR and FQNEAQ (reference sequence). V shed 7 bases and J shed 3 bases, with 10 bases lying between them. The CDR3 consists of 13 residues. In DNA form, the CDR3 reads TGTGCCAGCACTCACGACAACAATCAGCCCCAGCATTTT. It codes for CASTHDNNQPQHF.

In this sample, this clone turned up once. CDR3 coding DNA: TGTGCCAGCAGCCAACTCCACCCTCCGGGGGGCCCCCCCAATGAGCAGTTCTTC. Amino acid sequence: CASSQLHPPGGPPNEQFF. The V gene is TRBV4-2, the J gene TRBJ2-1, with D possibly TRBD2 on 7 matching bases. The CDR3 contains 18 residues. CDR1 and CDR2 from the germline V gene are LGHNA and YNFKEQ. Between the trimmed V and J ends, which lost 2 bases and 6 bases, there was a span of 23 bases.

The rearrangement links TRBV10-3 to TRBJ2-1, with D possibly matching TRBD2 (6 bases). The germline gives CDR1 ENHRY, CDR2 SYGVKD. The CDR3 has 17 amino acids. V was clipped by 5 bases and J by 8 bases, with 25 bases between them. Here the CDR3 DNA reads TGTGCCATCAGTCAGATCTCAGGGTCATCCCGGGACTATGAGCAGTTCTTC. Translation gives CAISQISGSSRDYEQFF.